This TCR beta chain is from a study of blood T cell repertoires in COVID-19. On the study more broadly: COVID-19 samples, acute and convalescent, were from the United States, Italy and Spain. From T cells, B-cell-depleted T cells, or PBMCs came the material, which was cDNA or gDNA.

This CDR3 comprises 15 residues. The V gene's germline CDR1 is SGHVS and CDR2 FQNEAQ. Regarding this clone: The junction differs from germline at one of its ends, possibly a read error.

Profiled with immunoSEQ multiplex PCR; TCRdb holds only in-frame clones, not every one. The sample includes about 98,000 clones, 87% seen only once; the top ten take approximately 4.5%. This chain joins TRBV7-8 and TRBJ2-1; a weak D match, TRBD2 (5 bases). The receptor was isolated from a man in his 70s with acute or convalescent COVID-19. Sample: peripheral blood. This CDR3 is CASSLAAAVYNEQFF. The DNA for the CDR3 is TGTGCCAGCAGTTTAGCAGCAGCGGTCTACAATGAGCAGTTCTTC.